These 4 T cell receptor beta chains were sequenced from one sample in a study of response to subunit inactivated influenza vaccine. TCRdb itself ran the RT-PCR reads through MiXCR, one entry per CDR3 protein. The sample lists about 180,000 distinct CDR3 sequences; roughly 8.7% were seen once. This material consisted of non-naive T cells sorted from PBMCs, taken on the day of vaccination. The receptor set was obtained from a man aged 45-65 years who received an inactivated influenza vaccine.

There are many counts of this clonotype. CDR3: CASSRLRLSPSNQPQHF. CDR3 nucleotide sequence: TGTGCCAGCAGTAGACTTAGACTCTCCCCTAGCAATCAGCCCCAGCATTTT. The chain combines TRBV6-2 or TRBV6-3 with TRBJ1-5; no clear D. With 5 bases removed from V and 0 bases from J, the gap between germline ends came to 17 bases. The CDR3 spans 17 residues. CDR1 is MNHEY and CDR2 is SVGEGT in the germline V gene.

Note on this clonotype: A clone one base away is much larger, so this may be a read error. J is TRBJ1-4 and V is TRBV28; maybe TRBD1 (5 bases). Germline CDR1 is MDHEN and CDR2 is SYDVKM. This CDR3 comprises 15 residues. CDR3 protein: CATTPGTGTYEKLSF. The CDR3 DNA sequence: TGTGCCACCACCCCCGGGACCGGGACGTATGAAAAACTGTCTTTT.

This clonotype occurred once. This may come from a read error, since a much larger clone is one base off. The genes are TRBV12-3 or TRBV12-4 and TRBJ2-7, with TRBD1 as a possible D gene (8 bases). The CDR3 contains 14 residues. Written as DNA, the CDR3 is TGTGCCAGCAGTCGGACAGGGAGGGGATCCGAGCGGTACTTC. As protein: CASSRTGRGSERYF.

The chain recombines TRBV28 with TRBJ2-1, with 9 bases identical to TRBD1. Per germline, CDR1 MDHEN and CDR2 SYDVKM. CDR3 length: 17 residues. With V trimmed by 3 bases and J by 0 bases, 6 bases remained unmatched. The CDR3 loop reads CASSFPGTGSSYNEQFF. For the CDR3, the DNA is TGTGCCAGCAGTTTCCCGGGGACAGGGAGCTCCTACAATGAGCAGTTCTTC.